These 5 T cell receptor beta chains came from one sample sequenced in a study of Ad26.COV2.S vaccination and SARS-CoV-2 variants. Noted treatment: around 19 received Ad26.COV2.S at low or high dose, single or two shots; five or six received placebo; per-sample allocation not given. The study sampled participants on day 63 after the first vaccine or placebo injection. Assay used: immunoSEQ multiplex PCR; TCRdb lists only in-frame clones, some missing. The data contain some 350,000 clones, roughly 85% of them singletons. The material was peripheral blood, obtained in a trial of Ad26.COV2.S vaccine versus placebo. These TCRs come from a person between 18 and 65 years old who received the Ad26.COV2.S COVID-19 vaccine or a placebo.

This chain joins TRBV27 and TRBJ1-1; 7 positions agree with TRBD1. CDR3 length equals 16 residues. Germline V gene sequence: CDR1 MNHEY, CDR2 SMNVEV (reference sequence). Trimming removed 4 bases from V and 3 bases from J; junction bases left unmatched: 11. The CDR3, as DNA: TGTGCCAGCAGTTACAGGGGCCCCCGGGGGGACACTGAAGCTTTCTTT. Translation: CASSYRGPRGDTEAFF.

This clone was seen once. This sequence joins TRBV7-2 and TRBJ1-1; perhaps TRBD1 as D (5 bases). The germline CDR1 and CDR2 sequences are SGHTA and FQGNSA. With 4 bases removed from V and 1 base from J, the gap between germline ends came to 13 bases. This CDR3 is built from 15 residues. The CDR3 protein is CASSSQPGANTEAFF. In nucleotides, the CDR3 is TGTGCCAGCAGCTCACAGCCCGGGGCGAACACTGAAGCTTTCTTT.

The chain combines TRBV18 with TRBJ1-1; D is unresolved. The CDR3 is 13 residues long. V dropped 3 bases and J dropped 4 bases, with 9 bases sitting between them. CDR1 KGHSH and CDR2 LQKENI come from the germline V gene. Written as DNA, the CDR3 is TGTGCCAGCTCACCTTCGTTGGTCACTGAAGCTTTCTTT. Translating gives CASSPSLVTEAFF.

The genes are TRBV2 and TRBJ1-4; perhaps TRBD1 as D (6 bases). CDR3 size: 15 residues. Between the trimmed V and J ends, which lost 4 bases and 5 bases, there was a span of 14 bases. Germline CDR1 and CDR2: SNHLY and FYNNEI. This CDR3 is CASSVDRVGNEKLFF. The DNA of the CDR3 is TGTGCCAGCAGTGTGGACAGAGTTGGGAATGAAAAACTGTTTTTT.

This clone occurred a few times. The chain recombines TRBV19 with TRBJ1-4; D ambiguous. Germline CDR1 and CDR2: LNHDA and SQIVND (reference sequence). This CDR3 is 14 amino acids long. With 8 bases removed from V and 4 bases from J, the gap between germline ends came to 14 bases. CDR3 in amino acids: CASRTGINNEKLFF. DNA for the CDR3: TGTGCCAGTCGAACCGGGATCAATAATGAAAAACTGTTTTTT.